The clone carrying this T cell receptor beta chain was seen a few times. Its cognate antigen is unknown. The data were obtained in a study of blood T cells in healthy people across ages. General observations from the study: TCR beta diversity per million T cells fell roughly linearly with age. Samples with more naive T cells showed higher observed beta diversity.

The V gene's germline CDR1 is MGHDK and CDR2 SYGVNS. The CDR3 is 13 residues long. The V and J ends lost 2 bases and 11 bases respectively, with 15 bases between them. Alongside a J-beta primer mix, a sample-barcoded 5' primer served in a second PCR lasting roughly 7 to 12 cycles. Every sample gave at least 3 million paired-end reads containing CDR3. TCRdb reprocessed the 5' RACE reads via MiXCR and lists one record per CDR3 protein. Seen here are 1,500,000 or so distinct CDR3 sequences, under 55% observed once, and the top ten hold more than 4%. Each sample provided at least 5 micrograms of extracted total RNA.

The receptor was derived from a woman in her late teens or twenties in good health. V is TRBV25-1 and J is TRBJ2-5; D not resolved. Sample: blood. The CDR3 reads CASSEQQATEQYF. The CDR3 nucleotides are TGTGCCAGCAGTGAACAACAAGCGACTGAGCAGTACTTC.